The clone carrying this TCR beta chain came up many times. The read ends 3 residues early relative to the CDR3; the germline J gene fills the gap. Losses at the gene ends were 0 bases for V and 4 bases for J; bases not matched to a gene: 2. CDR1 is SEHNR, CDR2 FQNEAQ, per germline (reference sequence). The CDR3 runs to 15 residues. The data were taken from a study of T cell clonality in common variable immunodeficiency. Blood samples were heparinized, 5 to 8 ml per donor. Clones were sequenced by immunoSEQ multiplex PCR, and TCRdb holds only the in-frame ones, with some missing. The sample is made up of around 57,000 clones, none counted only once.

Source material: peripheral blood mononuclear cells. The V gene is TRBV7-9, the J gene TRBJ2-3; the match to TRBD2 covers 9 bases. This clonotype originated in a person aged 18-69 years in good health. CDR3: CASSLASGSSDTQYF. The covered CDR3 bases are TGTGCCAGCAGCTTAGCTAGCGGGAGTTCAGATACG.